These 30 T cell receptor beta chains were sequenced from one sample in a study of control samples from healthy donors and cancer patients. Assay: immunoSEQ multiplex PCR; the TCRdb copy retains only in-frame clones and omits some. The data hold 260,000 or so clones, with almost 85% observed a single time. The sequenced sample was PBMCs. Receptors originate from an older woman with lung cancer.

This clone was seen a single time. The V call is TRBV10-3, the J call TRBJ2-3; 15 nucleotides line up with TRBD2. This CDR3 contains 16 residues. J lost 6 bases, V lost 4 bases, and 5 bases had no gene match. Per the germline V gene, CDR1 is ENHRY and CDR2 is SYGVKD. The CDR3 sequence: CAISGGLAGGEDTQYF. The CDR3 DNA reads as TGTGCCATCAGTGGGGGACTAGCGGGAGGCGAGGATACGCAGTATTTT.

The CDR3 sequence: CSVTDSPSYEQYF. The CDR3 region has the DNA TGCAGCGTTACCGACAGTCCCTCCTACGAGCAGTACTTC. The chain links TRBV29-1 to TRBJ2-7; possible D gene TRBD1, 5 bases. The CDR3 length is 13 residues. CDR1 is SQVTM, CDR2 ANQGSEA, per germline. Trimming stripped 5 bases from V and 0 bases from J, with 11 bases between.

The chain carries TRBV18 and TRBJ1-3; D unresolved. In germline, CDR1 is KGHSH, CDR2 LQKENI. Trimming pared 2 bases from V and 4 bases from J, leaving 9 bases between. The CDR3 runs to 14 residues. The CDR3 nucleotides are TGTGCCAGCTCACCAGCGGAACAGGGAAACACCATATATTTT. As protein: CASSPAEQGNTIYF.

J is TRBJ2-5 and V is TRBV7-2, with TRBD1 as a possible D gene (6 bases). Germline CDR1 SGHTA, CDR2 FQGNSA. V was shortened by 4 bases and J by 5 bases, with 14 bases between the two germline ends. The CDR3 covers 14 residues. This CDR3 reads CASSSYRAVETQYF. In DNA form, the CDR3 reads TGTGCCAGCAGCTCATACAGGGCTGTGGAGACCCAGTACTTC.

This chain uses TRBV5-1 with TRBJ1-4, with D perhaps TRBD1 (6 bases). Trimming removed 2 bases from V and 8 bases from J, with 7 bases in between. Looked up from germline, CDR1 is SGHRS and CDR2 is YFSETQ. CDR3 length: 12 residues. The CDR3 bases are TGCGCCAGCAGCTTCCAGGGGGAAAAACTGTTTTTT. Translating gives CASSFQGEKLFF.

This clone was observed a few times. The CDR3 here is CASSERLAAEAFF. The CDR3 DNA follows: TGCGCCAGCAGTGAGCGGTTAGCGGCAGAAGCTTTCTTT. The chain has TRBV10-1 and TRBJ1-1; no clear D. V lost 2 bases and J lost 8, with 12 bases in between. CDR3 length: 13 amino acids. Germline CDR1 is WNHNN and CDR2 is SYGVQD (reference sequence).

The rearrangement joins TRBV5-1 to TRBJ2-7, with 10 bases that match TRBD1. The CDR3 sequence is 14 residues long. V gave up 4 bases and J gave up 6 bases; unmatched junction bases: 7. Germline CDR1 reads SGHRS; CDR2 reads YFSETQ. The CDR3 sequence: CASSRGQGVGEQYF. The CDR3 DNA reads TGCGCCAGCAGCCGAGGACAGGGGGTAGGCGAGCAGTACTTC.

The V gene is TRBV9, the J gene TRBJ2-3, with D possibly matching TRBD2 (5 bases). Trimming removed 0 bases at V and 0 bases at J, with 11 bases between. Germline V CDR1 and CDR2: SGDLS, YYNGEE. CDR3 length: 16 residues. The CDR3 nucleotides are TGTGCCAGCAGCGTAGTCCCGGGCGGGAGCACAGATACGCAGTATTTT. It translates to CASSVVPGGSTDTQYF.

The chain combines TRBV18 with TRBJ1-1; a weak D match, TRBD1 (6 bases). The CDR3 sequence is 13 residues long. The germline CDR1 and CDR2 sequences are KGHSH and LQKENI. Trimming left V 1 base short and J 3 bases short, with 6 bases between. The CDR3 DNA reads TGTGCCAGCTCACCACGACAGGACACTGAAGCTTTCTTT. It specifies CASSPRQDTEAFF.

The chain uses TRBV18 and TRBJ2-1, with unresolved D. The V and J ends lost 3 bases and 8 bases respectively, with 14 bases between them. Germline V gene sequence: CDR1 KGHSH, CDR2 LQKENI. This CDR3 has 14 residues. DNA for the CDR3: TGTGCCAGCTCACCTCACGTGCGCTCCGATGAGCAGTTCTTC. This translates into CASSPHVRSDEQFF.

The table lists this clone with many counts. This rearrangement joins TRBV7-9 to TRBJ2-7, with D possibly matching TRBD2 (6 bases). Trimming removed 5 bases from V and 5 bases from J, with 10 bases in between. Germline CDR1 and CDR2: SEHNR and FQNEAQ (reference sequence). The CDR3 sequence is 12 residues long. The CDR3 loop reads CASSRGVDEQYF. The CDR3 nucleotides read TGTGCCAGCAGCCGCGGGGTCGACGAGCAGTACTTC.

This chain joins TRBV29-1 and TRBJ1-1; no firm D call. The CDR3 sequence is 10 residues long. V shed 5 bases and J shed 7 bases, with 8 bases lying between them. Germline V gives CDR1 SQVTM, CDR2 ANQGSEA. DNA for the CDR3: TGCAGCGTTCGGCTCCTTGAAGCTTTCTTT. It is translated as CSVRLLEAFF.

In its sample, this clone was seen once. The chain is built from TRBV6-5 and TRBJ1-6, with D possibly being TRBD1 (6 bases). Trimming took 2 bases from V and 9 from J, leaving 11 bases between them. The CDR3 is 14 residues long. Germline lookup yields CDR1 MNHEY and CDR2 SVGAGI. In DNA, the CDR3 is TGTGCCAGCAGTTACCAAGGGGGGGGTTCACCCCTCCACTTT. Translated, it gives CASSYQGGGSPLHF.

The chain employs TRBV10-2 and TRBJ1-2; 7 nucleotides line up with TRBD1. The CDR3 sequence is 20 residues long. Germline trimming cut 5 bases from V and 5 bases from J; bases unmatched to any gene: 26. Germline loops: CDR1 WSHSY, CDR2 SAAADI. In nucleotides, the CDR3 is TGCGCCAGCAGTAGACAGGGTCCGAACCCGAACACCGTATTCGGTTATGGCTACACCTTC. Its translation: CASSRQGPNPNTVFGYGYTF.

In the case of this clone: This CDR3 is also generated by other DNA sequences in the sample. The chain employs TRBV18 and TRBJ2-7, with TRBD1 matching 9 bases. The length of the CDR3 is 15 residues. Losses at the gene ends were 3 bases for V and 0 bases for J; bases not matched to a gene: 3. CDR1 is KGHSH, CDR2 LQKENI, per germline. The CDR3 bases are TGTGCCAGCTCACCTGGGACAGGGTCCTCCTACGAGCAGTACTTC. Protein sequence: CASSPGTGSSYEQYF.

This clone has a single count. This chain uses TRBV6-6 with TRBJ2-5; TRBD2 matches at 7 bases. Germline V gene data show CDR1 as MNHNY and CDR2 as SVGAGI (reference sequence). V was clipped by 6 bases and J by 3 bases; unmatched bases: 4. The CDR3 runs to 13 residues. The CDR3 DNA reads TGTGCCAGCAGGCGGGAGAGGAAAGAGACCCAGTACTTC. It is translated as CASRRERKETQYF.

This clone has only one observation. Other DNA sequences in this specimen translate into the identical CDR3. The J gene is TRBJ2-1, the V gene TRBV6-1; 11 bases are a match to TRBD1. In germline, CDR1 is MNHNS, CDR2 SASEGT. The CDR3 has 15 residues. The J segment lost 9 bases and the V segment lost 2 bases, leaving 6 bases of the junction unmatched. The CDR3 nucleotides read TGTGCCAGCAGTGAAAGGGGACAGGGGGGGGGTGAGCAGTTCTTC. Its protein product is CASSERGQGGGEQFF.

The chain uses TRBV2 and TRBJ2-7; TRBD2 matches at 13 bases. CDR1 and CDR2 (germline): SNHLY, FYNNEI. CDR3 length equals 16 residues. V shed 1 base and J 5 bases; nucleotides not matched to a gene: 5. The DNA for the CDR3 is TGTGCCAGCAGTGAAGGACTAGCGGGGGGTATTGACGAGCAGTACTTC. It translates to CASSEGLAGGIDEQYF.

V and J are TRBV18 and TRBJ1-1; 7 nucleotides match TRBD1. CDR1 is KGHSH and CDR2 is LQKENI in the germline V gene. The CDR3 is 15 residues long. J gave up 1 base and V 1 base, and 3 bases lay outside the gene matches. The CDR3, as DNA: TGTGCCAGCTCACCACGAAACAGGGGGAACACTGAAGCTTTCTTT. Amino acid sequence: CASSPRNRGNTEAFF.

The chain combines TRBV7-9 with TRBJ2-7; TRBD1 is a possible D gene (5 bases). V shed 0 bases and J shed 8 bases, with 11 bases lying between them. CDR3 length: 13 amino acids. Germline-derived CDR1 and CDR2 are SEHNR and FQNEAQ (reference sequence). The CDR3 bases are TGTGCCAGCAGCTTAGCGGGGCAGCGCAAGCAGTACTTC. Amino acid sequence: CASSLAGQRKQYF.

The rearrangement links TRBV3-1 (or the pseudogene TRBV3-2) to TRBJ1-6; no reliable D call. Germline V gene sequence: CDR1 LGHDT, CDR2 YNNKEL (reference sequence). The V and J ends lost 1 base and 6 bases respectively, with 7 bases between them. CDR3 length equals 14 residues. As DNA, the CDR3 is TGTGCCAGCAGCCAAGGGCAGATTAATTCACCCCTCCACTTT. Its translation is CASSQGQINSPLHF.

The gene calls are TRBV11-2 and TRBJ2-7; TRBD1 matches 8 bases. The CDR3 is made up of 15 amino acids. Trimming removed 1 base from V and 1 base from J; junction bases left unmatched: 3. Germline lookup yields CDR1 SGHAT and CDR2 FQNNGV. The CDR3 sequence is CASSLGGTGSYEQYF. CDR3 DNA sequence: TGTGCCAGCAGCTTAGGGGGGACAGGATCCTACGAGCAGTACTTC.

This clone occurred a few times. Other DNA sequences in the sample encode the same CDR3. V usage is TRBV7-9 and J usage is TRBJ1-6; 11 nucleotides align to TRBD1. There are 14 residues in the CDR3. V was clipped by 3 bases and J by 9 bases; unmatched bases: 1. Germline CDR1 SEHNR, CDR2 FQNEAQ (reference sequence). CDR3 protein: CASSLGQGGSPLHF. The DNA of the CDR3 is TGTGCCAGCAGCTTGGGACAGGGGGGTTCACCCCTCCACTTT.

The chain joins TRBV5-4 to TRBJ2-7; D uncertain. CDR1 and CDR2 from the germline V gene are SGHNT and YYREEE (reference sequence). Trimming took 4 bases from V and 3 from J, leaving 17 bases between them. There are 15 residues in the CDR3. The CDR3 protein is CASSAGSAEYYEQYF. The CDR3 nucleotides read TGTGCCAGCAGCGCCGGATCGGCAGAATACTACGAGCAGTACTTC.

The chain employs TRBV5-1 and TRBJ2-5; D tentatively fits TRBD1 or TRBD2 (5 bases each). The CDR3 covers 14 residues. V was trimmed by 0 bases and J by 5 bases, leaving 11 bases between them. CDR1 and CDR2 (germline): SGHRS, YFSETQ. The CDR3 bases are TGCGCCAGCAGCTTGGGGGACGGATTGGAGACCCAGTACTTC. Its protein product is CASSLGDGLETQYF.

This chain uses TRBV10-3 with TRBJ1-5; TRBD1 matches at 10 bases. Per the germline V gene, CDR1 is ENHRY and CDR2 is SYGVKD. Germline trimming cut 8 bases from V and 7 bases from J; bases unmatched to any gene: 5. The CDR3 runs to 13 residues. Written as DNA, the CDR3 is TGTGCCATCTCCGGGACAGGGGCCCAGCCCCAGCATTTT. Amino acids: CAISGTGAQPQHF.

This clone was seen just once. The rearrangement uses TRBV4-1 and TRBJ2-5, with D perhaps being TRBD1 or TRBD2 (5 bases each). The CDR3 covers 16 residues. V was pared by 0 bases and J by 5 bases, with 16 bases between. Per germline, CDR1 MGHRA and CDR2 YSYEKL. The CDR3 sequence: CASSQDLRGAVETQYF. The CDR3 DNA reads as TGCGCCAGCAGCCAAGATCTAAGAGGGGCGGTCGAGACCCAGTACTTC.

The chain carries TRBV11-2 and TRBJ2-7; D is uncertain. The CDR3 is 14 residues long. The V end lost 2 bases, the J end lost 2 bases, and 10 bases lay between the germline ends. Germline lookup yields CDR1 SGHAT and CDR2 FQNNGV. Here the CDR3 reads CASSLSGGPYEQYF. CDR3 DNA sequence: TGTGCCAGCAGCTTATCGGGTGGTCCCTACGAGCAGTACTTC.

J is TRBJ2-7 and V is TRBV27; 9 bases fit TRBD1. The CDR3 spans 15 residues. The V segment lost 6 bases and the J segment 0 bases; nucleotides outside the gene matches: 6. Germline values: CDR1 MNHEY, CDR2 SMNVEV (reference sequence). This CDR3 is CASSTGQGSSYEQYF. DNA of the CDR3: TGTGCCAGCAGCACGGGACAGGGAAGCTCCTACGAGCAGTACTTC.

The chain uses TRBV5-1 and TRBJ1-1; TRBD1 matches at 7 bases. The CDR3 covers 12 residues. V lost 5 bases and J lost 4; bases outside the gene matches: 2. Germline CDR1 SGHRS, CDR2 YFSETQ. CDR3 protein: CASSTGVTEAFF. CDR3 sequence (DNA): TGCGCCAGCAGTACAGGGGTCACTGAAGCTTTCTTT.